One and the same sample provided the 30 T cell receptor beta chains below, sequenced in a study of CD8 T cells in ankylosing spondylitis. TCRdb analysed the 5' RACE reads with MiXCR anew, one entry per CDR3 protein. This repertoire shows under 450,000 distinct CDR3 sequences, 20% to 25% found once; its top ten account for around 13%. What was sequenced was blood, either unsorted or a sorted T cell fraction (not recorded which). The receptors here all came from a male donor with ankylosing spondylitis or in good health (not recorded which).

V gene TRBV20-1 combines with J gene TRBJ2-2, with D unclear. The CDR3 loop spans 17 amino acids. Deletions cut 1 base from V and 3 bases from J, with 18 bases between. Germline CDR1 reads DFQATT; CDR2 reads SNEGSKA (reference sequence). The CDR3 here is CSARVQPFAVDTGELFF. For the CDR3, the DNA is TGCAGTGCTAGAGTCCAACCCTTCGCGGTGGACACCGGGGAGCTGTTTTTT.

This chain joins TRBV9 and TRBJ2-1; tentatively, D is TRBD2 (5 bases). The V gene's germline CDR1 is SGDLS and CDR2 YYNGEE. This CDR3 is 13 amino acids long. With 4 bases removed from V and 6 bases from J, the gap between germline ends came to 11 bases. The CDR3 spells CASSPPRVNEQFF. DNA of the CDR3: TGTGCCAGCAGCCCTCCGAGGGTCAATGAGCAGTTCTTC.

This clonotype was detected a few times. The CDR3 protein is CAISRTGPNEQYF. The DNA for the CDR3 is TGTGCCATCAGCAGGACAGGGCCCAACGAGCAGTACTTC. This chain uses TRBV10-3 with TRBJ2-7, with 8 positions matching TRBD1. V shed 6 bases and J 5 bases; nucleotides not matched to a gene: 6. From germline, CDR1 is ENHRY and CDR2 SYGVKD. The CDR3 is made up of 13 amino acids.

This clonotype showed up just a few times. The chain recombines TRBV29-1 with TRBJ2-7; D may be TRBD1 (6 bases). V was shortened by 3 bases and J by 4 bases, with 10 bases between the two germline ends. CDR1 is SQVTM, CDR2 ANQGSEA, per germline. This CDR3 region has 12 residues. The CDR3 region is CSVDGGEYEQYF. CDR3 DNA: TGCAGCGTTGATGGGGGCGAGTACGAGCAGTACTTC.

The rearrangement joins TRBV29-1 to TRBJ2-2, with 8 bases fitting TRBD1. The CDR3 contains 15 residues. CDR1 SQVTM and CDR2 ANQGSEA come from the germline V gene. The ends lost 0 bases at V and 6 bases at J; junction bases unmatched: 6. Here the CDR3 DNA reads TGCAGCGTTGAAGAGGGGGACAGGTTGGCCGGGGAGCTGTTTTTT. As protein: CSVEEGDRLAGELFF.

The chain links TRBV5-5 to TRBJ2-1; a possible D gene is TRBD2 (7 bases). The CDR3 covers 15 residues. The germline gives CDR1 SGHKS, CDR2 YYEKEE (reference sequence). V gave up 6 bases and J gave up 4 bases, with 17 bases separating them. The DNA for the CDR3 is TGTGCCAGCAACTTCGGTCGGGGGGCATACAATGAGCAGTTCTTC. Translation: CASNFGRGAYNEQFF.

The chain couples TRBV20-1 to TRBJ1-5; D uncertain. Germline CDR1 is DFQATT and CDR2 is SNEGSKA (reference sequence). V was cut by 3 bases and J by 7 bases, with 13 bases left in between. CDR3 length: 13 amino acids. This CDR3 is CSASSGARQPQHF. The CDR3 DNA reads TGCAGTGCTAGCTCAGGCGCTCGGCAGCCCCAGCATTTT.

The V call is TRBV9, the J call TRBJ2-3, with D perhaps TRBD2 (5 bases). Germline values: CDR1 SGDLS, CDR2 YYNGEE. This CDR3 has 13 residues. With 4 bases removed from V and 5 bases from J, the gap between germline ends came to 11 bases. CDR3 region: CASSPGIGDTQYF. The CDR3 nucleotides read TGTGCCAGCAGCCCGGGGATCGGAGATACGCAGTATTTT.

For this clonotype: Its ends do not fully match the called genes, so a read error is possible. The chain recombines TRBV4-2 with TRBJ2-3, with D possibly TRBD2 on 6 matching bases. From germline, CDR1 is LGHNA and CDR2 YNFKEQ. The CDR3 runs 14 residues. The DNA for the CDR3 is TGTTCCAGCAGCCAAGCGGAGGAGGGTCATACGCAGTATTTT. This gives the protein CSSSQAEEGHTQYF.

This clonotype was counted a few times. The rearrangement links TRBV7-2 to TRBJ2-7, with no clear D. Germline V gene data show CDR1 as SGHTA and CDR2 as FQGNSA. V was cut by 4 bases and J by 3 bases, with 10 bases left in between. This CDR3 is 13 amino acids long. In nucleotides, the CDR3 is TGTGCCAGCAGCTCCTACCCAATCTACGAGCAGTACTTC. Its translation is CASSSYPIYEQYF.

This clonotype showed up just a few times. The chain combines TRBV6-1 with TRBJ1-5; the D is unclear. Deletions cut 7 bases from V and 6 bases from J, with 16 bases between. Germline V gives CDR1 MNHNS, CDR2 SASEGT. The length of the CDR3 is 14 residues. The CDR3 DNA reads as TGTGCCAGCACCCCAAGAGGGCTGACTCAGCCCCAGCATTTT. As protein: CASTPRGLTQPQHF.

This clonotype was counted a few times. The rearrangement joins TRBV12-3 or TRBV12-4 to TRBJ2-7; 10 nucleotides agree with TRBD2. The CDR3 has 15 amino acids. The V segment lost 3 bases and the J segment 2 bases; nucleotides outside the gene matches: 4. The CDR3, as DNA: TGTGCCAGCAGTTTGGAGCGGGGGGGACCCTACGAGCAGTACTTC. Translated, it gives CASSLERGGPYEQYF.

This clonotype was counted between two and nine times. The chain carries TRBV29-1 and TRBJ2-1; the D gene is possibly TRBD1 (6 bases). V was cut by 3 bases and J by 7 bases, with 13 bases left in between. The CDR3 contains 13 residues. Germline CDR1 SQVTM, CDR2 ANQGSEA. CDR3 bases: TGCAGCGTTGAGCCTGGGCAGGGGAATGAGCAGTTCTTC. This sequence encodes CSVEPGQGNEQFF.

The chain combines TRBV7-8 with TRBJ2-7, with a possible D match to TRBD1 (5 bases). The ends were cut back, 3 bases at V and 1 base at J, with 10 bases in the middle. Germline CDR1 SGHVS, CDR2 FQNEAQ. This CDR3 comprises 14 residues. Here the CDR3 DNA reads TGTGCCAGCAGCTTTCTGCAGGGATCCTACGAGCAGTACTTC. Translated, it gives CASSFLQGSYEQYF.

V gene TRBV28 combines with J gene TRBJ2-7, with a possible D match to TRBD1 (5 bases). Trimming cost V 2 bases and J 0 bases, with 8 bases left between them. The CDR3 sequence is 14 residues long. Germline loops: CDR1 MDHEN, CDR2 SYDVKM. The CDR3 loop is CASSLRGVSYEQYF. DNA for the CDR3: TGTGCCAGCAGTTTAAGGGGCGTCTCCTACGAGCAGTACTTC.

The V and J genes are TRBV2 and TRBJ2-7; tentative D call: TRBD1 (5 bases). With 2 bases removed from V and 0 bases from J, the gap between germline ends came to 11 bases. The CDR3 totals 15 residues. Germline CDR1 SNHLY, CDR2 FYNNEI. The CDR3 DNA reads as TGTGCCAGCAGTGAACTCCCAGGGAACTCCTACGAGCAGTACTTC. The encoded protein is CASSELPGNSYEQYF.

This sequence joins TRBV10-3 and TRBJ2-3; 8 bases are shared with TRBD2. Trimming cost V 5 bases and J 3 bases; bases outside gene matches: 7. The CDR3 extends over 15 amino acids. Germline V gives CDR1 ENHRY, CDR2 SYGVKD. The CDR3 bases are TGTGCCATCAGTACGGGGGGGCTGCTTACAGATACGCAGTATTTT. Protein: CAISTGGLLTDTQYF.

The chain uses TRBV5-6 and TRBJ2-3; 13 bases line up with TRBD2. Trimming cost V 4 bases and J 2 bases; bases outside gene matches: 7. CDR3 size: 17 residues. The germline CDR1 and CDR2 sequences are SGHDT and YYEEEE. The CDR3 is CASSPRLAGGLTDTQYF. Here the CDR3 DNA reads TGTGCCAGCAGCCCAAGACTAGCGGGGGGCCTCACAGATACGCAGTATTTT.

This clonotype was seen only a few times. The chain couples TRBV27 to TRBJ2-7; 9 positions match TRBD1. This CDR3 comprises 13 residues. V lost 7 bases, J lost 3 bases, and 4 bases stayed unmatched. The germline gives CDR1 MNHEY, CDR2 SMNVEV (reference sequence). Written as DNA, the CDR3 is TGTGCCAGCAAAGTGACAGGGGGCTACGAGCAGTACTTC. Translated: CASKVTGGYEQYF.

In its sample, this clonotype was seen a few times. This chain links TRBV6-2 or TRBV6-3 with TRBJ2-7; no firm D call. Trimming cost V 0 bases and J 2 bases, with 5 bases left between them. Germline V gene sequence: CDR1 MNHEY, CDR2 SVGEGT. The CDR3 totals 13 residues. Here the CDR3 reads CASSYSTTYEQYF. The CDR3 DNA reads as TGTGCCAGCAGTTACTCCACAACCTACGAGCAGTACTTC.

This chain links TRBV29-1 with TRBJ2-7, with 11 bases aligning to TRBD1. V shed 3 bases, J shed 3 bases, and the junction held 4 bases outside the gene matches. Germline V lookup: CDR1 SQVTM, CDR2 ANQGSEA. The CDR3 runs 14 residues. CDR3 bases: TGCAGCGTTGAGGGGACAGGGGGGCGCTACGAGCAGTACTTC. It specifies CSVEGTGGRYEQYF.

A few counts support this clonotype. J is TRBJ2-3 and V is TRBV25-1, with D unresolved. CDR1 is MGHDK, CDR2 SYGVNS, per germline. CDR3 length: 13 residues. The V end lost 0 bases, the J end lost 5 bases, and 6 bases lay between the germline ends. The CDR3 spells CASSEYRRDTQYF. The CDR3 coding sequence is TGTGCCAGCAGTGAATACCGGAGAGATACGCAGTATTTT.

This clonotype was counted a few times. The J gene is TRBJ2-7, the V gene TRBV9, with 9 nucleotides matching TRBD1. From germline, CDR1 is SGDLS and CDR2 YYNGEE. V dropped 0 bases and J dropped 7; count of bases not matched to a gene: 5. The length of the CDR3 is 14 residues. CDR3 protein: CASSVAGQGWEQYF. CDR3 sequence (DNA): TGTGCCAGCAGCGTAGCTGGACAGGGGTGGGAGCAGTACTTC.

This clonotype turned up a few times. This chain links TRBV29-1 with TRBJ2-7; TRBD2 matches 8 bases. The trim removed 4 bases at V and 0 bases at J, leaving 14 bases unmatched. The CDR3 runs to 17 residues. The V gene's germline CDR1 is SQVTM and CDR2 ANQGSEA. The CDR3 loop is CSVAAGGELPSSYEQYF. The CDR3 region has the DNA TGCAGCGTTGCCGCGGGGGGCGAGCTTCCGAGCTCCTACGAGCAGTACTTC.

In this sample, this clonotype turned up a few times. This rearrangement joins TRBV12-3 or TRBV12-4 to TRBJ2-1, with D possibly matching TRBD1 (6 bases). The CDR3 spans 14 residues. Trimming took off 6 bases at V and 7 bases at J, with 16 bases between the two ends. As DNA, the CDR3 is TGTGCCAGCAGCATTATGAGGGGGTATAATGAGCAGTTCTTC. Amino acid sequence: CASSIMRGYNEQFF.

This clonotype was detected only once. The V and J genes are TRBV3-1 and TRBJ2-5; D might be TRBD1 (7 bases). This CDR3 is built from 15 residues. Trimming removed 7 bases from V and 1 base from J, with 16 bases in between. CDR1 and CDR2 (germline): LGHDT, YNNKEL (reference sequence). The CDR3 DNA reads as TGTGCCAGCACCCCCCACAGGGGACTCCAAGAGACCCAGTACTTC. Amino acid sequence: CASTPHRGLQETQYF.

This chain's CDR3 is CASTPSPGAAIQPQHF. CDR3 in DNA: TGTGCCAGCACCCCCTCCCCAGGGGCTGCAATACAGCCCCAGCATTTT. The chain combines TRBV12-3 or TRBV12-4 with TRBJ1-5, with a tentative D call TRBD1 (6 bases). The CDR3 has 16 residues. With 7 bases removed from V and 7 bases from J, the gap between germline ends came to 23 bases.

The CDR3 bases are TGTGCCAGCAGCCAACCCCCCGGGACAGGGTACAATGAGCAGTTCTTC. It yields the protein CASSQPPGTGYNEQFF. The V call is TRBV3-1, the J call TRBJ2-1; 9 positions agree with TRBD1. Germline assignment: CDR1 LGHDT and CDR2 YNNKEL (reference sequence). The CDR3 is 16 residues long. The V segment lost 2 bases and the J segment 4 bases; nucleotides outside the gene matches: 6.

The genes are TRBV29-1 and TRBJ2-1; D unresolved. Trimming shortened V by 4 bases and J by 2 bases, and 9 bases separated the two germline ends. Germline CDR1 is SQVTM and CDR2 is ANQGSEA. The CDR3 totals 13 residues. The CDR3 nucleotides read TGCAGCGTTGTTTTATTCCCCTACAATGAGCAGTTCTTC. Its translation is CSVVLFPYNEQFF.

This sequence joins TRBV7-8 and TRBJ2-7; D is possibly TRBD1 (6 bases). Germline V gene data show CDR1 as SGHVS and CDR2 as FQNEAQ. The CDR3 contains 15 residues. Trimming took 5 bases from V and 0 from J, leaving 14 bases between them. CDR3 sequence: CASSNGTINSYEQYF. DNA of the CDR3: TGTGCCAGCAGCAACGGGACAATCAACTCCTACGAGCAGTACTTC.